The rows below give T cell receptor beta chains drawn from one sample of a study of T cells expressing NK-cell markers. TCRdb re-called the 5' RACE reads and catalogs CDR3 proteins one per entry, DNA excluded. The record lists about 390,000 distinct CDR3 sequences, of which the ten most abundant hold roughly 10%. Material for sequencing was blood T cells: a sorted CD56 or NKG2C T cell subset, CD4+ or CD8+ T cells, or bulk PBMC T cells (not recorded which). Receptors originate from a woman in her forties or fifties in good health. Each CDR3 is given with its conserved first and last residue. Fields, in order: V gene, J gene, CDR3 protein.

TRBV12-3/TRBV12-4	TRBJ2-4	CASSRRTTRHIQYF
TRBV5-1	TRBJ2-2	CASSRRNTGLNTGELFF
TRBV5-1	TRBJ2-1	CASSSWGSGALPNEQFF
TRBV6-5	TRBJ2-7	CASSYSAGNEQYF
TRBV5-4	TRBJ2-5	CASSQAGVGETQYF
TRBV29-1	TRBJ2-1	CSVGLGLDYYNEQFF
TRBV4-1	TRBJ2-5	CASSQGPLRLAPGQETQYF
TRBV19	TRBJ1-1	CASSQGLNTEAFF
TRBV3-1	TRBJ2-5	CATDSGSDQETQYF
TRBV11-2	TRBJ2-6	CASSFLAGAGANVLTF
TRBV6-6	TRBJ2-1	CASSYTGGTYNEQFF
TRBV19	TRBJ1-2	CASIPNRGPYGYTF
TRBV7-8	TRBJ2-1	CASSADGDEQFF
TRBV5-1	TRBJ2-7	CASGPTGVYEQYF
TRBV25-1	TRBJ1-4	CASSESFRAGTGEKLFF
TRBV29-1	TRBJ2-7	CSGRTGGSGEQYF
TRBV5-4	TRBJ2-3	CASSPGGAGGNTQYF
TRBV30	TRBJ1-1	CAWIGEGGYAEAFF
TRBV12-3/TRBV12-4	TRBJ2-1	CASRRTDLSIGEQFF
TRBV11-3	TRBJ1-1	CASSSYLNEAFF
TRBV9	TRBJ1-3	CASSVAGAGSVTIYF
TRBV7-2	TRBJ1-6	CASSLRQGESPLHF
TRBV12-3/TRBV12-4	TRBJ2-7	CASRTGRYYEQYF
TRBV5-1	TRBJ1-3	CASRPPDSSGNTIYF
TRBV7-9	TRBJ2-7	CASSGRLVVEQYF
TRBV5-1	TRBJ2-5	CASSRNTGLQETQYF
TRBV12-5	TRBJ2-5	CASGLVRGIQETQYF
TRBV12-3/TRBV12-4	TRBJ2-4	CASSFTGGGNIQYF
TRBV10-1	TRBJ2-3	CASSDSSAGGADTQYF
TRBV20-1	TRBJ2-2	CSAAGLAGAATGELFF
TRBV7-2	TRBJ2-1	CASSKLGLADRSEQFF
TRBV4-2	TRBJ2-7	CASSQDLASGSYEQYF
TRBV6-6	TRBJ2-7	CASSYPPDEQYF
TRBV3-1	TRBJ1-6	CASSQGDSSSPLHF
TRBV3-1	TRBJ2-7	CASSPGLAGTYEQYF
TRBV27	TRBJ2-6	CASSFSDRRGANVLTF
TRBV7-8	TRBJ1-1	CASSLKFGWQREINTEAFF
TRBV5-6	TRBJ1-2	CASIQSGSNGYTF
TRBV4-1	TRBJ2-1	CASSHLTAGGASYNEQFF
TRBV29-1	TRBJ2-2	CSVGGQGVRPTNTGELFF
TRBV6-2/TRBV6-3	TRBJ2-1	CASSRGVYNEQFF
TRBV12-3/TRBV12-4	TRBJ2-7	CASSLLDFSYEQYF
TRBV20-1	TRBJ2-5	CSARLGGFETQYF
TRBV6-6	TRBJ1-2	CASSYSFQGAEGYTF
TRBV7-2	TRBJ2-4	CASSLIQSVNIQYF
TRBV29-1	TRBJ2-1	CSVGRDGLAGNEQFF
TRBV7-2	TRBJ1-5	CAIATHSGQPQHF
TRBV11-2	TRBJ2-1	CASSGEDRGNEQFF
TRBV28	TRBJ2-5	CASRPWGQETQYF
TRBV12-3/TRBV12-4	TRBJ2-1	CASSSLAYSYNEQFF
TRBV7-3	TRBJ2-3	CASSNSGPLDTQYF
TRBV12-3/TRBV12-4	TRBJ2-4	CASSRREGYIQYF
TRBV20-1	TRBJ2-1	CSARDQGWGILASYNEQFF
TRBV10-3	TRBJ2-5	CAISEAPAHEETQYF